Reported below is one T cell receptor beta chain. Repertoires were generated with immunoSEQ multiplex PCR, while TCRdb's copy carries only in-frame clones and drops some. The sample lists about 300,000 clones, roughly nine tenths occurring once. The recovered donors of Cohort 3 showed two negative PCRs, clearance, or symptom resolution. The data are from a study of blood T cell repertoires in COVID-19. CDR3 length: 15 amino acids. Looked up from germline, CDR1 is KGHSH and CDR2 is LQKENI. The junction had 9 bases not matched to a gene; V was cut back by 1 base and J by 9 bases. This receptor was identified in a middle-aged woman who had recovered from COVID-19. V and J are TRBV18 and TRBJ2-1; 7 bases align to TRBD2. The sequenced material came from PBMCs or T cells enriched from blood (not recorded which). CDR3 loop: CASSPRWEGPGEQFF. CDR3 sequence (DNA): TGTGCCAGCTCACCACGGTGGGAGGGCCCGGGTGAGCAGTTCTTC.